The sequence of this T cell receptor (beta chain) was determined in a study of identical twins. This clonotype was detected only once. TCRdb used MiXCR to reprocess the 5' RACE reads, holding one entry per CDR3 protein. The repertoire holds roughly 1.6 million distinct CDR3 sequences, with 25% to 35% as singletons. The sequence was obtained from a newborn girl in good health. The specimen was cord blood.

In nucleotides, the CDR3 is TGCAGTGCGTGGGGGCAGCGCAATAATCAGCCCCAGCATTTT. This encodes CSAWGQRNNQPQHF. The chain employs TRBV20-1 and TRBJ1-5, with a tentative D call TRBD1 (6 bases). CDR1 and CDR2 (germline): DFQATT, SNEGSKA (reference sequence). With 6 bases removed from V and 4 bases from J, the gap between germline ends came to 16 bases. CDR3 length: 14 residues.